Listed here are 7 T cell receptor beta chains from one sample, sequenced in a study of cytomegalovirus exposure and HLA in healthy donors (dated by TCRdb to the late 2010s). Library generation was performed with the immunoSEQ multiplex PCR assay. For the multiplex PCR, a mixture combining 60 forward primers for TCR Vbeta segments and 13 reverse primers for TCR Jbeta segments was used. In its TCRdb copy, this immuneACCESS table keeps in-frame sequences only and misses some clones. Where compared with another copy, unresolved V genes explain less than half of these, and the others have no known cause. The sample profile shows 90,000 to 150,000 clones; roughly 70% of them were found once. Together, the top ten hold less than 3.5% of the sample. The sample comprised PBMCs. All receptors come from a middle-aged woman in good health and CMV-seropositive.

The chain uses TRBV5-1 and TRBJ1-2; no definite D call. Deletions cut 4 bases from V and 4 bases from J, with 11 bases between. The V gene's germline CDR1 is SGHRS and CDR2 YFSETQ. This CDR3 comprises 13 residues. CDR3 protein: CASSVNSFYGYTF. CDR3 coding DNA: TGCGCCAGCAGCGTTAACAGCTTCTATGGCTACACCTTC.

The chain couples TRBV9 to TRBJ1-2; 9 bases align to TRBD1. V lost 2 bases, J lost 6 bases, and 14 bases stayed unmatched. The CDR3 contains 17 residues. The V gene's germline CDR1 is SGDLS and CDR2 YYNGEE. The CDR3 DNA reads as TGTGCCAGCAGCGTCTCCACAGGGGGCGAGCTCCATGATGGCTACACCTTC. It codes for CASSVSTGGELHDGYTF.

This clone was detected only a few times. V usage is TRBV7-8 and J usage is TRBJ2-1; 8 bases fit TRBD1. Losses at the gene ends were 4 bases for V and 7 bases for J; bases not matched to a gene: 9. The CDR3 totals 15 residues. Germline-derived CDR1 and CDR2 are SGHVS and FQNEAQ. The CDR3 loop is CASSSPRDRRNEQFF. The CDR3 DNA reads TGTGCCAGCAGCTCGCCCCGGGACAGGAGAAATGAGCAGTTCTTC.

J is TRBJ2-7 and V is TRBV7-2; TRBD2 agrees at 11 bases. Germline values: CDR1 SGHTA, CDR2 FQGNSA. The ends lost 4 bases at V and 4 bases at J; junction bases unmatched: 3. The CDR3 runs 14 residues. In DNA form, the CDR3 reads TGTGCCAGCAGCTCGGGACTAGCGGAATACGAGCAGTACTTC. It translates to CASSSGLAEYEQYF.

In this sample, this clone turned up a few times. The V gene is TRBV7-8, the J gene TRBJ2-7; 8 positions agree with TRBD1. J was trimmed by 1 base and V by 2 bases; bases with no gene match: 7. This CDR3 is 16 amino acids long. Germline V CDR1 and CDR2: SGHVS, FQNEAQ. CDR3 bases: TGTGCCAGCAGCTTAAACGGCGGACAGGGATCCTACGAGCAGTACTTC. Its protein product is CASSLNGGQGSYEQYF.

The chain joins TRBV4-3 to TRBJ2-7; TRBD1 aligns across 7 bases. The CDR3 extends over 16 amino acids. Germline V gene lookup returns CDR1 LGHNA and CDR2 YSLEER. V was pared by 0 bases and J by 2 bases, with 7 bases of the junction left unmatched. CDR3 region: CASSQDTGQFPYEQYF. CDR3 DNA: TGCGCCAGCAGCCAAGATACGGGACAGTTTCCCTACGAGCAGTACTTC.

The chain recombines TRBV5-1 with TRBJ2-2; 8 bases are shared with TRBD1. Losses at the gene ends were 4 bases for V and 4 bases for J; bases not matched to a gene: 12. CDR3 length: 17 residues. CDR1 and CDR2 (germline): SGHRS, YFSETQ. The CDR3 is CASSRGQGQLGTGELFF. DNA of the CDR3: TGCGCCAGCAGCCGTGGACAGGGCCAATTGGGCACCGGGGAGCTGTTTTTT.